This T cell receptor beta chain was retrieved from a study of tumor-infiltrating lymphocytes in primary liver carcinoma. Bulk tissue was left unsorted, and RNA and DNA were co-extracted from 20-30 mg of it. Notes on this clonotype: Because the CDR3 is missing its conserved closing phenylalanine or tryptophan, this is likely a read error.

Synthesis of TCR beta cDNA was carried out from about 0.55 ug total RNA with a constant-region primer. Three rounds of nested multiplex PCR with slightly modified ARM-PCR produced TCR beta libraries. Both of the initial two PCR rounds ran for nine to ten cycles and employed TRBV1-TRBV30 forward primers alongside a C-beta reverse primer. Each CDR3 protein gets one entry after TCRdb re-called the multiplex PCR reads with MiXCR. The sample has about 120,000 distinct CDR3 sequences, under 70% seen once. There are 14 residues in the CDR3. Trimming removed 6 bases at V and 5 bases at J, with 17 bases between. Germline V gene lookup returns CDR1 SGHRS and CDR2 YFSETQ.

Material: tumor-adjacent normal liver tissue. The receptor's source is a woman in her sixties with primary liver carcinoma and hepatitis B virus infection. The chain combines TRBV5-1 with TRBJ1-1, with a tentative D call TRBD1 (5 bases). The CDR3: CASNPQGVWTEAFL. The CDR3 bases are TGCGCCAGCAACCCTCAGGGTGTGTGGACTGAAGCTTTCCTT.